A selection of T cell receptor beta chains follows, all from one sample in a study of CD8+ T cells in alopecia areata. Sequenced by immunoSEQ multiplex PCR; TCRdb stores in-frame clones only, minus some. The table lists 140,000 to 150,000 clones, about 87% of them singletons. Sequenced here: CD8+ T cells sorted from blood, sampled at week 0. These receptors came from a human donor with alopecia areata. The CDR3 runs from the conserved cysteine through the conserved F or W. A D gene is named only where the DNA matches it firmly. Clone size, where shown, is once, few, many, or a class for clones that have expanded.

D	size	V	J	CDR3	DNA
TRBD1	-	TRBV27	TRBJ2-7	CASSRTGGPYEQYF	TGTGCCAGCAGCAGGACAGGAGGACCCTACGAGCAGTACTTC
-	-	TRBV12-5	TRBJ1-2	CASGLVSQEGVMDYGYTF	TGTGCTAGTGGTTTGGTCTCCCAAGAGGGAGTCATGGACTATGGCTACACCTTC
-	-	TRBV7-9	TRBJ2-1	CASSLEGTHEQFF	TGTGCCAGCAGCTTAGAAGGGACCCATGAGCAGTTCTTC
-	-	TRBV4-1	TRBJ2-3	CASSPGHSTDTQYF	TGCGCCAGCAGCCCGGGACACAGCACAGATACGCAGTATTTT
TRBD1	-	TRBV9	TRBJ2-3	CASRSRTGGADTQYF	TGTGCCAGCAGAAGCAGGACAGGGGGCGCAGATACGCAGTATTTT
-	-	TRBV7-9	TRBJ2-7	CASSPAHQTLRTEQYF	TGTGCCAGCAGCCCGGCCCACCAAACTCTACGGACCGAGCAGTACTTC
-	-	TRBV4-1	TRBJ2-7	CASSQEVRNSYEQYF	TGCGCCAGCAGCCAAGAGGTCCGGAACTCCTACGAGCAGTACTTC
TRBD1	-	TRBV27	TRBJ2-3	CASSPIWTGLVFDTQYF	TGTGCCAGCAGTCCGATCTGGACAGGGTTGGTTTTCGATACGCAGTATTTT
-	-	TRBV9	TRBJ1-4	CASSVDGMDNEKLFF	TGTGCCAGCAGCGTAGATGGGATGGATAATGAAAAACTGTTTTTT
TRBD2	-	TRBV7-9	TRBJ2-7	CASSSSLAGGDEQYF	TGTGCCAGCAGCTCATCCTTAGCGGGGGGCGACGAGCAGTACTTC
-	-	TRBV27	TRBJ1-2	CASSLTRTNGYTF	TGTGCCAGCAGTTTAACAAGGACGAATGGCTACACCTTC
TRBD1	few	TRBV18	TRBJ2-7	CASSPDFGQGNHEQYF	TGTGCCAGCTCACCAGATTTCGGACAGGGAAATCACGAGCAGTACTTC
-	-	TRBV4-1	TRBJ2-7	CASSQDRAGAYEQYF	TGCGCCAGCAGCCAAGATCGGGCAGGGGCCTACGAGCAGTACTTC
-	-	TRBV4-1	TRBJ1-1	CASSQDAPGGVSTEAFF	TGCGCCAGCAGCCAAGACGCCCCGGGCGGGGTGAGTACTGAAGCTTTCTTT
TRBD1	-	TRBV7-6	TRBJ2-7	CASSSYPSGQGAYEQYF	TGTGCCAGCAGCTCATACCCCTCGGGACAGGGGGCTTACGAGCAGTACTTC
-	-	TRBV30	TRBJ2-7	CAWSPTTGDEQYF	TGTGCCTGGAGTCCAACGACAGGAGACGAGCAGTACTTC
-	-	TRBV7-2	TRBJ2-7	CASSFYLGDFYEQYF	TGTGCCAGCAGCTTCTACTTGGGGGACTTCTACGAGCAGTACTTC
-	-	TRBV27	TRBJ2-5	CASSLYGGGDTFQETQYF	TGTGCCAGCAGTTTATATGGAGGCGGGGACACTTTCCAAGAGACCCAGTACTTC
-	-	TRBV6-4	TRBJ2-1	CASSENLQTNEQFF	TGTGCCAGCAGTGAGAACCTCCAGACTAATGAGCAGTTCTTC
-	-	TRBV5-6	TRBJ2-1	CASSPVERGGNEQFF	TGTGCCAGCAGCCCTGTCGAAAGGGGAGGTAATGAGCAGTTCTTC
TRBD2	-	TRBV19	TRBJ2-1	CASSRDLAVSYNEQFF	TGTGCCAGTAGTAGGGATCTAGCGGTCTCCTACAATGAGCAGTTCTTC
-	once	TRBV30	TRBJ1-2	CAWSDRGLAEGYTF	TGTGCCTGGAGTGACCGCGGGCTGGCGGAGGGCTACACCTTC
-	-	TRBV4-1	TRBJ1-1	CASSPVEGGTEAFF	TGCGCCAGCAGTCCGGTGGAGGGTGGCACTGAAGCTTTCTTT
TRBD1	-	TRBV6-1	TRBJ1-1	CASSEWDRVTEAFF	TGTGCCAGCAGTGAATGGGACAGGGTAACTGAAGCTTTCTTT
-	-	TRBV5-4	TRBJ2-7	CASRNAYQDRNEQYF	TGTGCCAGCAGAAACGCTTACCAGGACCGAAACGAGCAGTACTTC
TRBD2	-	TRBV19	TRBJ2-3	CASSIVAGETVDQTDTQYF	TGTGCCAGTAGTATAGTCGCGGGAGAGACCGTGGACCAAACAGATACGCAGTATTTT
TRBD1	-	TRBV4-1	TRBJ2-5	CASSQGTGETQYF	TGCGCCAGCAGCCAGGGGACAGGAGAGACCCAGTACTTC